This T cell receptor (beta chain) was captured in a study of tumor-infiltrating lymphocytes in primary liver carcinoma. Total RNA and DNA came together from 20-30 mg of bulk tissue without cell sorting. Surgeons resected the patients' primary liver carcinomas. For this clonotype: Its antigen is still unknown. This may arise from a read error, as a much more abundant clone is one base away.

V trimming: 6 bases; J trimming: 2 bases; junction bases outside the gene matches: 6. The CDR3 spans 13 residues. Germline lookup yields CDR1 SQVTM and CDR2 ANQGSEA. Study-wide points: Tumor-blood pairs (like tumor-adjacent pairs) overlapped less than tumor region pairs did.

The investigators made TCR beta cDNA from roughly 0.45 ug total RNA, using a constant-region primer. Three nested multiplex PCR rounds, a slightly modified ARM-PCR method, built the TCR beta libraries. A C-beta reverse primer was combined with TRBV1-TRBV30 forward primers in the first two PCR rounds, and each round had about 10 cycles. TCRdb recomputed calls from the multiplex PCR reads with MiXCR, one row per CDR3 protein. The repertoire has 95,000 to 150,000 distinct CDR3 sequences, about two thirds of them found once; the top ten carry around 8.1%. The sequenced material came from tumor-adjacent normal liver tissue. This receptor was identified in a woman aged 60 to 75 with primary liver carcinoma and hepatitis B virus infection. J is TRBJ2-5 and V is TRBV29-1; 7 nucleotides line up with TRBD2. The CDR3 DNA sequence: TGCAGCGTGTCGGGACTACCGCAAGAGACCCAGTACTTC. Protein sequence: CSVSGLPQETQYF.